This TCR beta chain emerged from a study of cytomegalovirus exposure and HLA in healthy donors. The V gene's germline CDR1 is LNHDA and CDR2 SQIVND (reference sequence). This CDR3 has 13 residues. J was trimmed by 8 bases and V by 7 bases; bases with no gene match: 8. The PCR made use of 60 Vbeta and 13 Jbeta primers. Here immunoSEQ multiplex PCR was the method, and the copy in TCRdb shows in-frame clones only, minus some. The table includes 85,000 to 100,000 clones, around 60% detected once. The sample consisted of PBMCs. J is TRBJ2-1 and V is TRBV19, with 7 nucleotides matching TRBD2. This clonotype originated in a human donor in good health. The CDR3 DNA follows: TGTGCCAGTATGGGACGACTAGCCGATGAGCAGTTCTTC. Amino acid sequence: CASMGRLADEQFF.